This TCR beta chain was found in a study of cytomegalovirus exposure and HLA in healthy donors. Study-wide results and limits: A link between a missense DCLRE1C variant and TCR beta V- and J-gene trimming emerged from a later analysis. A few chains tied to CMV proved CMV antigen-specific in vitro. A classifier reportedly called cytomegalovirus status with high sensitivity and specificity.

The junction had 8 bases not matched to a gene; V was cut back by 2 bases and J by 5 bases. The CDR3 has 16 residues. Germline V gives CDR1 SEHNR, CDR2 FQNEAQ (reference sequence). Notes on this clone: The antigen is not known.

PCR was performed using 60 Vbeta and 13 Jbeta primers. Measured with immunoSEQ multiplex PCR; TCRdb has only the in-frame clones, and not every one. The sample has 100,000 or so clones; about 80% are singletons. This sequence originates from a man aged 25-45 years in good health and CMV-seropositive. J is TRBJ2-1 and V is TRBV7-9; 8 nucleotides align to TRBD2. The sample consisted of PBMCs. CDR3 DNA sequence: TGTGCCAGCAGCTTACCGCCGGGGGGGGAGAACAATGAGCAGTTCTTC. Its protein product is CASSLPPGGENNEQFF.